The TCR beta chain described here comes from a study of control samples from healthy donors and cancer patients. Trimming at V came to 2 bases and at J to 9 bases, leaving 16 bases not matched to a gene. The V gene's germline CDR1 is MDHEN and CDR2 SYDVKM. This CDR3 contains 17 residues. Clones were sequenced by immunoSEQ multiplex PCR, and TCRdb holds only the in-frame ones, with some missing. The sample holds fewer than 70,000 clones, about four fifths seen once. The chain links TRBV28 to TRBJ1-5; 7 bases align to TRBD1. The clonotype was recovered from a woman aged 50 to 65 with lung cancer. Sequenced input: PBMCs. The CDR3 DNA is TGTGCCAGCAGTTTAAGGGGGCAGGTTTCCCCTTTTCGGCCCCAGCATTTT. Residues: CASSLRGQVSPFRPQHF.